A single sample is the source of the 2 T cell receptor beta chains below, sequenced in a study of T-cell reconstitution after alpha-beta-depleted transplantation in children. The library targeted TCRbeta and was prepared with unique molecular identifiers. TCRdb recomputed calls from the PCR reads with MiXCR, one row per CDR3 protein. In the table there are a few hundred thousand distinct CDR3 sequences, approximately 9.8% of which are singletons. This specimen consisted of PBMCs from the stem cell graft donor, obtained from the stem cell graft. These receptors were taken from a human donor who donated a stem cell graft to a child with SCID.

The V call is TRBV4-3, the J call TRBJ1-2; maybe TRBD1 (5 bases). Germline-derived CDR1 and CDR2 are LGHNA and YSLEER. V was shortened by 0 bases and J by 6 bases, with 8 bases between the two germline ends. The CDR3 has 13 amino acids. The CDR3 is CASSQDPGDGYTF. The CDR3 DNA sequence: TGCGCCAGCAGCCAAGATCCGGGGGATGGCTACACCTTC.

This clonotype was recorded at least ten times. The CDR3 reads CASSRGQTYPNTGELFF. CDR3 bases: TGTGCCAGCAGCCGCGGGCAGACATACCCGAACACCGGGGAGCTGTTTTTT. The chain uses TRBV7-2 and TRBJ2-2, with D possibly TRBD2 on 5 matching bases. Germline V gene sequence: CDR1 SGHTA, CDR2 FQGNSA. Between the trimmed V and J ends, which lost 5 bases and 0 bases, there was a span of 16 bases. The CDR3 has 17 residues.